Listed here is a single T cell receptor beta chain. This sample stems from a study of Tregs in tolerant kidney transplant recipients. Measured with immunoSEQ multiplex PCR; TCRdb has only the in-frame clones, and not every one. The sample gives some 90,000 clones, around nine tenths of which show up once; 4.7% is in the top ten. The CDR3 totals 16 residues. V lost 2 bases, J lost 1 base, and 14 bases lay in between. Germline CDR1 SGHAT, CDR2 FQNNGV. The genes are TRBV11-2 and TRBJ1-2; TRBD1 might be the D (5 bases). The material sequenced was CD8+ T cells from blood. This clonotype was obtained from a human donor in good health. The CDR3 loop reads CASSLTPWQGNYGYTF. In nucleotides, the CDR3 is TGTGCCAGCAGCTTAACCCCATGGCAGGGTAACTATGGCTACACCTTC.